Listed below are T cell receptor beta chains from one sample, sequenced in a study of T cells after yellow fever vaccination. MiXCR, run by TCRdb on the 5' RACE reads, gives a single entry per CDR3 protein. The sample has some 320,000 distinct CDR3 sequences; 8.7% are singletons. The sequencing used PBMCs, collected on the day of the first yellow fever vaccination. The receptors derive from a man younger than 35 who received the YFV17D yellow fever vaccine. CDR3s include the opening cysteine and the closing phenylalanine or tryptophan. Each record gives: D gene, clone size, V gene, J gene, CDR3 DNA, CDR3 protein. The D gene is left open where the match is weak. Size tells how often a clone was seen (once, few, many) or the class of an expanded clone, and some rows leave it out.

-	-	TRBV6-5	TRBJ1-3	TGTGCCAGCGCCTCGGAGGGAAACACCATATATTTT	CASASEGNTIYF
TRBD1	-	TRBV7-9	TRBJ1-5	TGTGCCAGCAGCTTGGGACAGGGGGCTTCTCAGCCCCAGCATTTT	CASSLGQGASQPQHF
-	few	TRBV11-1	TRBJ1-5	TGTGCCAGCAGCCCGGACCCCAATCAGCCCCAGCATTTT	CASSPDPNQPQHF
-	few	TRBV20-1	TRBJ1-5	TGCAGTGCTAGAGAAATAGGCGGAAGCCAGCCCCAGCATTTT	CSAREIGGSQPQHF
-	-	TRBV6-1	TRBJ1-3	TGTGCCAGCAGTGAACCCACGGACGTTTACACCATATATTTT	CASSEPTDVYTIYF
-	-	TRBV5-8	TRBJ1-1	TGTGCCAGCAGCTTGGTGACGGAGTCGAACACTGAAGCTTTCTTT	CASSLVTESNTEAFF
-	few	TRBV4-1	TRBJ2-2	TGCGCCAGCAGCCGGACCTTTGGGGGATTGTCCGGGGAGCTGTTTTTT	CASSRTFGGLSGELFF
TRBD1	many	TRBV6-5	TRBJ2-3	TGTGCCAGCAGTTCTTATCCGACAGGGGGCTTCATTACGCAGTATTTT	CASSSYPTGGFITQYF
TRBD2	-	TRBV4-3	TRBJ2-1	TGCGCCAGCAGCCAAGAGGGGATAGCGGGGGGGAATAAGTTCTTC	CASSQEGIAGGNKFF
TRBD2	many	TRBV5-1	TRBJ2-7	TGCGCCAGCAGCTTTAGCGGGGTCGGGGAGCAGTACTTC	CASSFSGVGEQYF
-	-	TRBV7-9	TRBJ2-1	TGTGCCAGCAACCCTTCAACGGTGTACAATGAGCAGTTCTTC	CASNPSTVYNEQFF
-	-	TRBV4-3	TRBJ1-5	TGCGCCAGCAGCCAAGAGATTGGGACTAATCAGCCCCAGCATTTT	CASSQEIGTNQPQHF
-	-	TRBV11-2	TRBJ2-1	TGTGCCAGCAGCTTAAAGGGGCAGGGCCCTAGTCTTTGGAATGAGCAGTTCTTC	CASSLKGQGPSLWNEQFF
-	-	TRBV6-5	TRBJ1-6	TGTGCCAGCAGCTACAGGGCCCATGGCTCACCCCTCCACTTT	CASSYRAHGSPLHF
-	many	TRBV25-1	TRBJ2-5	TGTGCCAGCCTCCCGGGCTACAGGAAACAAGAGACCCAGTACTTC	CASLPGYRKQETQYF
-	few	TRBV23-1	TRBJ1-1	TGCGCCAGCAGTTGGTTGGGGGGCGGTCCCAACCCCTCGGGGAACACTGAAGCTTTCTTT	CASSWLGGGPNPSGNTEAFF
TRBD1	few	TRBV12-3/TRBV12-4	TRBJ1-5	TGTGCCAGCAGGATGGACAGGAGATATCAGCCCCAGCATTTT	CASRMDRRYQPQHF
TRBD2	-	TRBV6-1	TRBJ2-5	TGTGCCAGCAGCCACGGGACTAGCGGGCTCGGGGAGACCCAGTACTTC	CASSHGTSGLGETQYF
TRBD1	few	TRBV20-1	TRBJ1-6	TGCAGTGCTAGGCGGACAGGGTCCTATAATTCACCCCTCCACTTT	CSARRTGSYNSPLHF
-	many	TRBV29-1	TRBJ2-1	TGCAGCGTCCAGAAGGACAGCTCCTATGAGCAGTTCTTC	CSVQKDSSYEQFF
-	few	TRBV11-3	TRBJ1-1	TGTGCCAGCAGCTTCTCGACGAATGCTGAAGCTTTCTTT	CASSFSTNAEAFF
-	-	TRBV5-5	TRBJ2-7	TGTGCCAGCAGCTTGGAACAGGGTATGGGGCAGTACTTC	CASSLEQGMGQYF
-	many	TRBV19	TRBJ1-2	TGTGCCAGTAGTAGCCTACTCAACTATGGCTACACCTTC	CASSSLLNYGYTF
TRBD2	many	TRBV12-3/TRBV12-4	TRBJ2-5	TGTGCCAGCAGTTTAGGGGCGGGGGGGCCGGTAGAGACCCAGTACTTC	CASSLGAGGPVETQYF
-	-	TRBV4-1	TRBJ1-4	TGCGCCAGCAGCGGGCGAGGGGTATCTAATGAAAAACTGTTTTTT	CASSGRGVSNEKLFF
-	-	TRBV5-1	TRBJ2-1	TGCGCCAGCAGCTTGGGCTACAGTCCAAATGAGCAGTTCTTC	CASSLGYSPNEQFF